These 11 T cell receptor beta chains were sequenced from one sample in a study of shared T cell receptors in the human thymus (dated by TCRdb to 2020 to 2022). Library creation used the immunoSEQ multiplex PCR assay. In TCRdb, the immuneACCESS table is reduced to in-frame sequences with V and J assigned. These tables do not hold every clone; where another copy was compared, an unresolved V gene accounts for under half, and the others remain unexplained. Across this sample there are hundreds of thousands of clones, with more than 70% seen only once. The ten largest clones take up about 0.0094% of the sample. The sample was also linked to a second study, of human thymus T cells.

The sequencing input was thymocytes. The source is a boy younger than two with a congenital heart defect. Donor details come from another sample of the same person, matched by shared clones.

V is TRBV5-6 and J is TRBJ2-7, with D possibly being TRBD2 (6 bases). The germline V and J ends were trimmed by 4 bases and 7 bases, with 24 bases remaining between them. This CDR3 spans 16 amino acids. Germline assignment: CDR1 SGHDT and CDR2 YYEEEE. CDR3 in amino acids: CASSPYLKRDRGEQYF. The DNA of the CDR3 is TGTGCCAGCAGCCCATATCTAAAGAGGGACCGGGGGGAGCAGTACTTC.

The chain carries TRBV6-1 and TRBJ1-5; possibly TRBD1 for D (6 bases). Germline V gene data show CDR1 as MNHNS and CDR2 as SASEGT. The CDR3 contains 16 residues. The ends were cut back, 1 base at V and 2 bases at J, with 12 bases in the middle. CDR3 amino acids: CASSEEGRGGNQPQHF. The DNA of the CDR3 is TGTGCCAGCAGTGAAGAGGGGAGGGGGGGCAATCAGCCCCAGCATTTT.

The chain has TRBV7-9 and TRBJ1-2; D uncertain. The CDR3 is made up of 16 amino acids. Germline V lookup: CDR1 SEHNR, CDR2 FQNEAQ (reference sequence). V gave up 3 bases and J gave up 1 base, with 15 bases separating them. The CDR3 protein is CASSLTIRGVNYGYTF. CDR3 in DNA: TGTGCCAGCAGCTTGACGATCAGAGGAGTTAACTATGGCTACACCTTC.

The chain combines TRBV14 with TRBJ2-3, with D possibly matching TRBD1 (6 bases). There are 17 residues in the CDR3. Germline V CDR1 and CDR2: SGHDN, FVKESK. Trimming pared 0 bases from V and 4 bases from J, leaving 17 bases between. CDR3 sequence: CASSQDHRDKLPDTQYF. Written as DNA, the CDR3 is TGTGCCAGCAGCCAAGATCATCGGGACAAACTCCCAGATACGCAGTATTTT.

The rearrangement joins TRBV27 to TRBJ2-1; D may be TRBD1 (6 bases). Germline values: CDR1 MNHEY, CDR2 SMNVEV (reference sequence). This CDR3 comprises 14 residues. The germline V and J ends were trimmed by 8 bases and 9 bases, with 20 bases remaining between them. The CDR3 loop is CASGIVRGRIEQFF. DNA for the CDR3: TGTGCCAGCGGAATTGTTAGGGGGAGAATTGAGCAGTTCTTC.

The genes are TRBV6-5 and TRBJ2-7; TRBD1 matches 10 bases. V dropped 4 bases and J dropped 1; count of bases not matched to a gene: 4. This CDR3 has 15 residues. Germline-derived CDR1 and CDR2 are MNHEY and SVGAGI. In DNA, the CDR3 is TGTGCCAGCAGTTGTTGGACAGGGGGATCCTACGAGCAGTACTTC. Translating gives CASSCWTGGSYEQYF.

CDR3 protein: CASSMGQGKETQYF. DNA for the CDR3: TGCGCCAGCAGCATGGGACAGGGAAAAGAGACCCAGTACTTC. V usage is TRBV5-1 and J usage is TRBJ2-5; 9 bases agree with TRBD1. The CDR3 extends over 14 amino acids. CDR1 is SGHRS and CDR2 is YFSETQ in the germline V gene. The trim removed 4 bases at V and 3 bases at J, leaving 4 bases unmatched.

This clone was seen a single time. The V call is TRBV10-1, the J call TRBJ2-7, with a weak D call TRBD1 (5 bases). Trimming took off 5 bases at V and 4 bases at J, with 15 bases between the two ends. Germline V gives CDR1 WNHNN, CDR2 SYGVQD (reference sequence). The CDR3 runs 14 residues. CDR3 sequence: CASSLRVGSYEQYF. CDR3 in DNA: TGCGCCAGCAGTCTCAGGGTCGGGTCTTACGAGCAGTACTTC.

The rearrangement joins TRBV4-3 to TRBJ1-1; D is possibly TRBD1 (5 bases). V was pared by 0 bases and J by 5 bases, with 13 bases between. This CDR3 is built from 15 residues. The germline V gene has CDR1 LGHNA and CDR2 YSLEER. The CDR3 coding sequence is TGCGCCAGCAGCCAAGAGGGGGACTGGGGGACTGAAGCTTTCTTT. This sequence encodes CASSQEGDWGTEAFF.

The rearrangement uses TRBV6-1 and TRBJ2-7; TRBD1 aligns across 7 bases. V dropped 7 bases and J dropped 3; count of bases not matched to a gene: 12. Germline V gene data show CDR1 as MNHNS and CDR2 as SASEGT. The CDR3 sequence is 15 residues long. CDR3 amino acids: CASNLGGRLDYEQYF. The CDR3 nucleotides read TGTGCCAGCAATCTAGGGGGCAGGCTAGACTACGAGCAGTACTTC.

The chain recombines TRBV10-2 with TRBJ2-3; 11 nucleotides align to TRBD2. The length of the CDR3 is 16 residues. The germline V gene has CDR1 WSHSY and CDR2 SAAADI. The J segment lost 2 bases and the V segment lost 6 bases, leaving 7 bases of the junction unmatched. The CDR3 nucleotides are TGCGCCAGCAGGCTTGGGACTAGCGGAGACACAGATACGCAGTATTTT. This encodes CASRLGTSGDTDTQYF.